The 22 T cell receptor beta chains in this list originate from one sample, sequenced in a study of blood T cell repertoires in COVID-19. Only in-frame clones appear in the TCRdb table, and some are missing; sequencing was by immunoSEQ multiplex PCR. Here the sample spans 15,000 to 20,000 clones, 85% to 90% being singletons. Sequenced material: peripheral blood. Source of these receptors: a human donor with active COVID-19. The donor label of this sample is uncertain.

V usage is TRBV11-3 and J usage is TRBJ2-1; 7 positions agree with TRBD1. CDR3 size: 14 residues. V lost 5 bases to trimming and J lost 3 bases; unmatched junction nucleotides: 4. From germline, CDR1 is SGHNT and CDR2 YENEEA. CDR3 nucleotides: TGTGCCAGCAGCCCCCGGGACAGCTACAATGAGCAGTTCTTC. It codes for CASSPRDSYNEQFF.

The rearrangement uses TRBV5-4 and TRBJ2-2; D is possibly TRBD1 (6 bases). Trimming took off 0 bases at V and 4 bases at J, with 10 bases between the two ends. This CDR3 contains 15 residues. Germline CDR1 is SGHNT and CDR2 is YYREEE (reference sequence). The DNA for the CDR3 is TGTGCCAGCAGCTTGGGCAGGGGCGGCACCGGGGAGCTGTTTTTT. Protein: CASSLGRGGTGELFF. Filled out from reference TRBV5-4 and TRBJ2-2, the complete variable domain reads ETGVTQSPTHLIKTRGQQVTLRCSSQSGHNTVSWYQQALGQGPQFIFQYYREEENGRGNFPPRFSGLQFPNYSSELNVNALELDDSALYLCASSLGRGGTGELFFGEGSRLTVL.

The count of this clone is one. The rearrangement joins TRBV5-5 to TRBJ2-3, with 9 bases that match TRBD2. J was trimmed by 2 bases and V by 2 bases; bases with no gene match: 6. The germline CDR1 and CDR2 sequences are SGHKS and YYEKEE (reference sequence). CDR3 length equals 16 residues. The CDR3 coding sequence is TGTGCCAGCAGCTTAAGCGCGGGGGGGTACACAGATACGCAGTATTTT. Encoded protein: CASSLSAGGYTDTQYF. The entire variable domain, with the rest obtained from reference TRBV5-5 and TRBJ2-3, is as follows: DAGVTQSPTHLIKTRGQQVTLRCSPISGHKSVSWYQQVLGQGPQFIFQYYEKEERGRGNFPDRFSARQFPNYSSELNVNALLLGDSALYLCASSLSAGGYTDTQYFGPGTRLTVL.

This rearrangement joins TRBV3-1 (or the pseudogene TRBV3-2) to TRBJ2-1, with D possibly TRBD2 on 6 matching bases. CDR1 and CDR2 from the germline V gene are LGHDT and YNNKEL (reference sequence). The CDR3 runs 13 residues. The germline V and J ends were trimmed by 0 bases and 10 bases, with 10 bases remaining between them. CDR3 coding DNA: TGTGCCAGCAGCCAAGAATTTGGGGGGGAGCAGTTCTTC. Its protein is CASSQEFGGEQFF.

This clone has only one observation. The J gene is TRBJ2-7, the V gene TRBV3-1 (or the pseudogene TRBV3-2), with D possibly TRBD2 on 6 matching bases. Germline CDR1 is LGHDT and CDR2 is YNNKEL (reference sequence). This CDR3 region has 16 residues. The V gene lost 2 bases and the J gene lost 3 bases, with 17 bases spanning the gap. DNA of the CDR3: TGTGCCAGCAGCCAACCTAGGCGGGGCCGCCTCTACGAGCAGTACTTC. This sequence encodes CASSQPRRGRLYEQYF.

The rearrangement links TRBV10-3 to TRBJ2-3, with TRBD2 matching over 8 bases. J was trimmed by 6 bases and V by 2 bases; bases with no gene match: 7. The germline V gene has CDR1 ENHRY and CDR2 SYGVKD. The CDR3 consists of 15 residues. Written as DNA, the CDR3 is TGTGCCATCAGTGAGAACGGGGGGGCCGGTGATACGCAGTATTTT. Protein sequence: CAISENGGAGDTQYF.

The J gene is TRBJ2-3, the V gene TRBV2; D is perhaps TRBD2 (5 bases). With 4 bases removed from V and 4 bases from J, the gap between germline ends came to 18 bases. CDR1 and CDR2 from the germline V gene are SNHLY and FYNNEI. The CDR3 loop spans 16 amino acids. In DNA, the CDR3 is TGTGCCAGCAGTGGGGAGACCCTGGAAGCCCCAGATACGCAGTATTTT. Translated, it gives CASSGETLEAPDTQYF.

The V call is TRBV7-3, the J call TRBJ2-3, with no clear D. Trimming shortened V by 2 bases and J by 3 bases, and 6 bases separated the two germline ends. CDR3 length equals 13 residues. Germline lookup yields CDR1 SGHTA and CDR2 FQGTGA. The CDR3 spells CASSLLRTDTQYF. Written as DNA, the CDR3 is TGTGCCAGCAGCTTACTGAGGACAGATACGCAGTATTTT.

V is TRBV6-2 or TRBV6-3 and J is TRBJ2-5; 10 bases agree with TRBD1. The CDR3 totals 16 residues. The germline CDR1 and CDR2 sequences are MNHEY and SVGEGT. Trimming removed 3 bases from V and 1 base from J; junction bases left unmatched: 5. Written as DNA, the CDR3 is TGTGCCAGCAGTTATGTTTGGGACAGGGGCCAAGAGACCCAGTACTTC. It encodes CASSYVWDRGQETQYF.

Written as DNA, the CDR3 is TGTGCCAGCAGCCGAGCTAGCGGGGGGCCCTCTGGGACCTACGAGCAGTACTTC. This codes for CASSRASGGPSGTYEQYF. The rearrangement links TRBV6-2 or TRBV6-3 to TRBJ2-7; 11 bases align to TRBD2. The junction had 15 bases not matched to a gene; V was cut back by 6 bases and J by 2 bases. CDR1 MNHEY and CDR2 SVGEGT come from the germline V gene. This CDR3 contains 18 residues.

The rearrangement joins TRBV3-1 (or the pseudogene TRBV3-2) to TRBJ2-7; 10 bases are shared with TRBD2. CDR1 and CDR2 (germline): LGHDT, YNNKEL (reference sequence). The ends lost 3 bases at V and 0 bases at J; junction bases unmatched: 5. The CDR3 runs 16 residues. The CDR3 nucleotides are TGTGCCAGCAGCCATGATCTAGCGGGGGCCTCCTACGAGCAGTACTTC. Its translation: CASSHDLAGASYEQYF.

This clone appeared once. The V gene is TRBV12-3 or TRBV12-4, the J gene TRBJ1-1; possible D gene TRBD1, 5 bases. V lost 5 bases and J lost 6, with 13 bases in between. The CDR3 is 13 residues long. The CDR3 nucleotides read TGTGCCAGCAGTCCCCATGGAGGGGCTGAAGCTTTCTTT. Its protein product is CASSPHGGAEAFF.

The genes are TRBV2 and TRBJ2-3, with D perhaps matching TRBD2 (6 bases). Trimming took off 3 bases at V and 4 bases at J, with 14 bases between the two ends. The CDR3 extends over 15 amino acids. Per the germline V gene, CDR1 is SNHLY and CDR2 is FYNNEI. This chain's CDR3 is CASSDPGEVADTQYF. CDR3 nucleotide sequence: TGTGCCAGCAGTGACCCGGGGGAGGTGGCAGATACGCAGTATTTT.

The CDR3 loop reads CASSPGLAGALGFEQYF. DNA of the CDR3: TGTGCCAGCTCACCAGGACTAGCGGGGGCCCTGGGGTTCGAGCAGTACTTC. This rearrangement joins TRBV18 to TRBJ2-7; 13 bases fit TRBD2. Unmatched junction bases numbered 10, after V lost 2 bases and J lost 6 bases. Per germline, CDR1 KGHSH and CDR2 LQKENI. This CDR3 is 17 amino acids long.

The chain is built from TRBV7-9 and TRBJ2-3, with TRBD1 identical over 8 bases. Looked up from germline, CDR1 is SEHNR and CDR2 is FQNEAQ (reference sequence). The trim removed 5 bases at V and 4 bases at J, leaving 8 bases unmatched. The CDR3 consists of 15 residues. Here the CDR3 reads CASSRTGRRADTQYF. The CDR3 DNA sequence: TGTGCCAGCAGCCGGACAGGGCGGCGGGCAGATACGCAGTATTTT.

The chain recombines TRBV5-4 with TRBJ2-1, with D possibly TRBD2 on 7 matching bases. Germline-derived CDR1 and CDR2 are SGHNT and YYREEE (reference sequence). The CDR3 consists of 14 residues. V was clipped by 5 bases and J by 8 bases, with 17 bases between them. CDR3 sequence: CASRGGGLRDEQFF. The CDR3 coding sequence is TGTGCCAGCAGAGGGGGGGGCCTTAGGGATGAGCAGTTCTTC. Complete variable domain (other parts from reference TRBV5-4 and TRBJ2-1): ETGVTQSPTHLIKTRGQQVTLRCSSQSGHNTVSWYQQALGQGPQFIFQYYREEENGRGNFPPRFSGLQFPNYSSELNVNALELDDSALYLCASRGGGLRDEQFFGPGTRLTVL.

V is TRBV3-1 (or the pseudogene TRBV3-2) and J is TRBJ2-5, with 7 nucleotides matching TRBD2. The CDR3 length is 12 residues. The junction had 4 bases not matched to a gene; V was cut back by 1 base and J by 11 bases. In germline, CDR1 is LGHDT, CDR2 YNNKEL (reference sequence). The CDR3 sequence: CASSQVLAAQYF. The CDR3 DNA reads as TGTGCCAGCAGCCAAGTGCTAGCGGCGCAGTACTTC.

The genes are TRBV6-5 and TRBJ2-7; D perhaps matches TRBD1 (6 bases). This CDR3 has 13 residues. Germline-derived CDR1 and CDR2 are MNHEY and SVGAGI. Deletions cut 2 bases from V and 2 bases from J, with 7 bases between. DNA for the CDR3: TGTGCCAGCAGTTACGGACAGACCTACGAGCAGTACTTC. Translation: CASSYGQTYEQYF.

The V call is TRBV5-1, the J call TRBJ2-5; 7 bases match TRBD1. This CDR3 is built from 14 residues. The trim removed 0 bases at V and 1 base at J, leaving 0 bases unmatched. Looked up from germline, CDR1 is SGHRS and CDR2 is YFSETQ. The CDR3 protein is CASSLGDSQETQYF. The CDR3 DNA reads TGCGCCAGCAGCTTGGGGGACAGCCAAGAGACCCAGTACTTC.

V gene TRBV7-2 combines with J gene TRBJ2-2; a possible D gene is TRBD2 (5 bases). V lost 5 bases, J lost 6 bases, and 16 bases lay in between. Germline-derived CDR1 and CDR2 are SGHTA and FQGNSA. The CDR3 contains 15 residues. CDR3 protein: CASSRQRTLSGELFF. DNA of the CDR3: TGTGCCAGCAGCCGCCAAAGGACTCTATCCGGGGAGCTGTTTTTT.

This clone came up a few times. The chain recombines TRBV23-1 with TRBJ2-4; 9 positions agree with TRBD1. TRBV23-1 is treated as an ORF (open reading frame) with a function not yet certain. The CDR3 consists of 22 residues. V lost 8 bases and J lost 1; bases outside the gene matches: 27. The CDR3 bases are TGCGCCAGCGCCAGCAGTCGTTTCCGGGAACAGGGGGCTCTCATGGCCAAAAACATTCAGTACTTC. Residues: CASASSRFREQGALMAKNIQYF.

The chain couples TRBV6-2 or TRBV6-3 to TRBJ1-1; 8 bases are a match to TRBD1. Germline CDR1 reads MNHEY; CDR2 reads SVGEGT. The V segment lost 4 bases and the J segment 7 bases; nucleotides outside the gene matches: 8. There are 14 residues in the CDR3. CDR3 region: CASSSPGTGFEAFF. The CDR3, as DNA: TGTGCCAGCAGTTCCCCCGGGACAGGATTTGAAGCTTTCTTT.